The 29 T cell receptor beta chains listed next were all sequenced from one sample in a study of blood T cell repertoires in COVID-19. This table comes from immunoSEQ multiplex PCR, and its TCRdb copy is limited to in-frame clones, with some not included. The data hold about 170,000 clones, with around 85% observed a single time. Sample: peripheral blood. All receptors derive from a human donor with acute or convalescent COVID-19. The donor label of this sample is uncertain.

This rearrangement joins TRBV3-1 (or the pseudogene TRBV3-2) to TRBJ1-1; maybe TRBD1 (5 bases). The germline V gene has CDR1 LGHDT and CDR2 YNNKEL (reference sequence). The length of the CDR3 is 14 residues. V was shortened by 7 bases and J by 4 bases, with 16 bases between the two germline ends. CDR3 nucleotides: TGTGCCAGCACCCCCGGGCGGGGCGGCACTGAAGCTTTCTTT. Protein product: CASTPGRGGTEAFF.

This chain links TRBV6-5 with TRBJ2-1; 8 nucleotides align to TRBD1. V shed 6 bases, J shed 3 bases, and the junction held 7 bases outside the gene matches. The CDR3 contains 15 residues. The V gene's germline CDR1 is MNHEY and CDR2 SVGAGI. CDR3 region: CASSPDRGGYNEQFF. The CDR3 DNA reads TGTGCCAGCAGCCCCGACAGGGGAGGCTACAATGAGCAGTTCTTC.

V is TRBV2 and J is TRBJ1-1; 7 bases map to TRBD1. Germline V gene sequence: CDR1 SNHLY, CDR2 FYNNEI. V was clipped by 6 bases and J by 5 bases; unmatched bases: 9. The CDR3 runs 14 residues. The CDR3 loop is CASSPRQGLTEAFF. The CDR3 DNA reads as TGTGCCAGCAGCCCCCGACAGGGATTAACTGAAGCTTTCTTT.

The chain joins TRBV12-3 or TRBV12-4 to TRBJ1-2, with 8 nucleotides matching TRBD1. V gave up 5 bases and J gave up 5 bases; unmatched junction bases: 4. The CDR3 has 13 amino acids. For the CDR3, the DNA is TGTGCCAGCAGTATCGGGACAGGTTATGGCTACACCTTC. Translated, it gives CASSIGTGYGYTF.

The chain is built from TRBV7-3 and TRBJ2-3; the D gene is possibly TRBD1 (8 bases). From germline, CDR1 is SGHTA and CDR2 FQGTGA. The V gene lost 3 bases and the J gene lost 3 bases, with 22 bases spanning the gap. The CDR3 covers 18 residues. CDR3 in amino acids: CASSLGGGQGGITDTQYF. The CDR3 nucleotides read TGTGCCAGCAGCTTGGGGGGTGGACAGGGAGGGATAACAGATACGCAGTATTTT. Full variable domain (outside the CDR3, taken from reference TRBV7-3 and TRBJ2-3): GAGVSQTPSNKVTEKGKYVELRCDPISGHTALYWYRQSLGQGPEFLIYFQGTGAADDSGLPNDRFFAVRPEGSVSTLKIQRTERGDSAVYLCASSLGGGQGGITDTQYFGPGTRLTVL.

The chain links TRBV7-2 to TRBJ1-5, with D perhaps matching TRBD1 (5 bases). CDR1 SGHTA and CDR2 FQGNSA come from the germline V gene. V lost 5 bases and J 4 bases, leaving 18 bases between the germline ends. This CDR3 is built from 16 residues. CDR3 amino acids: CASSARLQDYNQPQHF. Here the CDR3 DNA reads TGTGCCAGCAGCGCACGCCTACAGGATTATAATCAGCCCCAGCATTTT.

V usage is TRBV7-2 and J usage is TRBJ2-5; TRBD2 matches at 8 bases. V gave up 2 bases and J gave up 7 bases; unmatched junction bases: 3. The CDR3 is made up of 13 amino acids. CDR1 and CDR2 (germline): SGHTA, FQGNSA. CDR3 region: CASSLTREGTQYF. Here the CDR3 DNA reads TGTGCCAGCAGCTTAACCCGGGAGGGGACCCAGTACTTC.

V is TRBV27 and J is TRBJ2-7, with 7 bases lining up with TRBD1. The length of the CDR3 is 14 residues. V lost 5 bases, J lost 2 bases, and 6 bases stayed unmatched. CDR1 and CDR2 (germline): MNHEY, SMNVEV (reference sequence). The CDR3 loop is CASSPLGQPYEQYF. As DNA, the CDR3 is TGTGCCAGCAGTCCGCTGGGACAGCCCTACGAGCAGTACTTC.

The CDR3 reads CASSLVSGTNYGYTF. The CDR3 DNA reads TGTGCCAGCAGCTTGGTTTCAGGGACTAACTATGGCTACACCTTC. The chain employs TRBV5-8 and TRBJ1-2; tentatively, D is TRBD1 (5 bases). Germline CDR1 SGHTS, CDR2 YDEGEE. V was clipped by 0 bases and J by 0 bases, with 9 bases between them. There are 15 residues in the CDR3.

V usage is TRBV6-1 and J usage is TRBJ1-4, with D tentatively TRBD1 (5 bases). From germline, CDR1 is MNHNS and CDR2 SASEGT. CDR3 size: 14 residues. V lost 1 base and J lost 7, with 10 bases in between. In DNA form, the CDR3 reads TGTGCCAGCAGTGAAGTCCAGGGCGGTGAAAAACTGTTTTTT. Its protein product is CASSEVQGGEKLFF.

This chain links TRBV7-3 with TRBJ1-1; 9 bases map to TRBD1. Germline CDR1 and CDR2: SGHTA and FQGTGA. CDR3 length: 14 residues. V was clipped by 6 bases and J by 4 bases; unmatched bases: 6. CDR3 residues: CASRADRGSTEAFF. The DNA of the CDR3 is TGTGCCAGCAGGGCTGACAGGGGGAGCACTGAAGCTTTCTTT.

This clone was observed a few times. The V gene is TRBV15, the J gene TRBJ1-2, with 9 bases identical to TRBD1. The CDR3 sequence is 14 residues long. Trimming at V came to 3 bases and at J to 7 bases, leaving 6 bases not matched to a gene. Per germline, CDR1 LNHNV and CDR2 YYDKDF (reference sequence). Here the CDR3 DNA reads TGTGCCACCAGCAGTCACGGACAGGGGTCTGGCTACACCTTC. Its translation: CATSSHGQGSGYTF.

V usage is TRBV7-9 and J usage is TRBJ2-3; perhaps TRBD2 as D (6 bases). This CDR3 region has 15 residues. CDR1 SEHNR and CDR2 FQNEAQ come from the germline V gene (reference sequence). Trimming stripped 2 bases from V and 3 bases from J, with 12 bases between. The CDR3 coding sequence is TGTGCCAGCAGCTTATTGGCAGGGAGGACAGATACGCAGTATTTT. Residues: CASSLLAGRTDTQYF.

This rearrangement joins TRBV18 to TRBJ1-4; D perhaps matches TRBD1 (6 bases). Trimming stripped 8 bases from V and 3 bases from J, with 16 bases between. From germline, CDR1 is KGHSH and CDR2 LQKENI. This CDR3 contains 15 residues. The CDR3 spells CASPVAGVSNEKLFF. The CDR3 DNA follows: TGTGCCAGCCCCGTCGCAGGGGTTTCTAATGAAAAACTGTTTTTT.

The CDR3 sequence is CATSRGDITGELFF. CDR3 bases: TGTGCCACCAGCAGAGGGGACATAACCGGGGAGCTGTTTTTT. The genes are TRBV15 and TRBJ2-2, with D tentatively TRBD1 (6 bases). The CDR3 extends over 14 amino acids. V was shortened by 1 base and J by 5 bases, with 8 bases between the two germline ends. Germline CDR1 and CDR2: LNHNV and YYDKDF (reference sequence).

The rearrangement joins TRBV9 to TRBJ1-1; possible D gene TRBD1, 6 bases. There are 14 residues in the CDR3. V gave up 0 bases and J gave up 5 bases, with 11 bases separating them. Germline values: CDR1 SGDLS, CDR2 YYNGEE. The CDR3 loop reads CASSVVPGATEAFF. For the CDR3, the DNA is TGTGCCAGCAGCGTAGTTCCAGGGGCGACTGAAGCTTTCTTT.

This clone was counted a single time. The chain joins TRBV9 to TRBJ2-5; 7 bases fit TRBD1. Per the germline V gene, CDR1 is SGDLS and CDR2 is YYNGEE. The CDR3 covers 17 residues. The junction had 12 bases not matched to a gene; V was cut back by 0 bases and J by 4 bases. The CDR3 reads CASSVGGTVRAGETQYF. For the CDR3, the DNA is TGTGCCAGCAGCGTAGGGGGGACAGTAAGGGCGGGAGAGACCCAGTACTTC.

This clone was seen a single time. The CDR3 loop reads CASSQGRTANQPQHF. In nucleotides, the CDR3 is TGTGCCAGCAGCCAAGGGCGGACAGCTAATCAGCCCCAGCATTTT. This chain connects TRBV4-2 to TRBJ1-5; D possibly corresponds to TRBD1 (6 bases). This CDR3 has 15 amino acids. Germline V CDR1 and CDR2: LGHNA, YNFKEQ. With 1 base removed from V and 4 bases from J, the gap between germline ends came to 11 bases.

The chain couples TRBV7-7 to TRBJ2-1; 12 bases line up with TRBD1. V lost 5 bases to trimming and J lost 9 bases; unmatched junction nucleotides: 8. CDR3 length: 15 amino acids. The V gene's germline CDR1 is SSHAT and CDR2 FNYEAQ (reference sequence). The CDR3 sequence is CASSNRDRGRGEQFF. For the CDR3, the DNA is TGTGCCAGCAGCAACCGGGACAGGGGGCGCGGTGAGCAGTTCTTC.

This clone has a handful of counts. The chain has TRBV7-9 and TRBJ2-2; D is possibly TRBD1 (5 bases). The V gene's germline CDR1 is SEHNR and CDR2 FQNEAQ (reference sequence). V was trimmed by 5 bases and J by 0 bases, leaving 10 bases between them. The CDR3 spans 15 residues. The CDR3 spells CASSAYRSNTGELFF. The CDR3 nucleotides read TGTGCCAGCAGCGCATACAGGTCGAACACCGGGGAGCTGTTTTTT.

CDR3 in amino acids: CASSLVNTEAFF. In DNA, the CDR3 is TGTGCCAGCAGCCTTGTTAACACTGAAGCTTTCTTT. The chain carries TRBV7-2 and TRBJ1-1; D gene ambiguous. V was shortened by 5 bases and J by 2 bases, with 6 bases between the two germline ends. Germline-derived CDR1 and CDR2 are SGHTA and FQGNSA. There are 12 residues in the CDR3. The whole variable domain, remainder taken from reference TRBV7-2 and TRBJ1-1, is GAGVSQSPSNKVTEKGKDVELRCDPISGHTALYWYRQSLGQGLEFLIYFQGNSAPDKSGLPSDRFSAERTGGSVSTLTIQRTQQEDSAVYLCASSLVNTEAFFGQGTRLTVV.

The chain links TRBV6-2 or TRBV6-3 to TRBJ1-1; 8 bases line up with TRBD1. The trim removed 5 bases at V and 3 bases at J, leaving 14 bases unmatched. Germline values: CDR1 MNHEY, CDR2 SVGEGT. CDR3 length equals 17 residues. The CDR3 here is CASSALGTGRGDTEAFF. For the CDR3, the DNA is TGTGCCAGCAGTGCGCTGGGGACAGGCAGAGGGGACACTGAAGCTTTCTTT.

V usage is TRBV5-8 and J usage is TRBJ2-6, with a tentative D call TRBD1 (6 bases). Trimming took off 4 bases at V and 2 bases at J, with 16 bases between the two ends. CDR1 and CDR2 (germline): SGHTS, YDEGEE. The CDR3 totals 17 residues. CDR3 DNA: TGTGCCAGCAGCCTGACCCGCACAGGGACTGGGGCCAACGTCCTGACTTTC. Residues: CASSLTRTGTGANVLTF.

Points on this clone: Different DNA sequences within this sample yield the same CDR3. The chain recombines TRBV6-5 with TRBJ1-6; D uncertain. This CDR3 contains 14 residues. Germline V lookup: CDR1 MNHEY, CDR2 SVGAGI. V dropped 7 bases and J dropped 0 bases, with 7 bases sitting between them. The CDR3 nucleotides read TGTGCCAGCAAAGATAGCTCCTATAATTCACCCCTCCACTTT. The encoded protein is CASKDSSYNSPLHF.

A few counts support this clone. V is TRBV7-6 and J is TRBJ1-4, with 10 bases matching TRBD1. This CDR3 is built from 15 residues. J gave up 6 bases and V 3 bases, and 4 bases lay outside the gene matches. The germline CDR1 and CDR2 sequences are SGHVS and FNYEAQ. The CDR3 region is CASSFGDRGHEKLFF. The CDR3 DNA reads as TGTGCCAGCAGCTTTGGGGACAGGGGTCATGAAAAACTGTTTTTT.

The V gene is TRBV11-3, the J gene TRBJ2-1; 8 nucleotides agree with TRBD2. Germline V gene lookup returns CDR1 SGHNT and CDR2 YENEEA. The length of the CDR3 is 17 residues. The ends lost 4 bases at V and 3 bases at J; junction bases unmatched: 11. As DNA, the CDR3 is TGTGCCAGCAGCTCGACGTCTACTAGCGGCATCTACAATGAGCAGTTCTTC. Its protein is CASSSTSTSGIYNEQFF.

The J gene is TRBJ1-6, the V gene TRBV30, with a weak D call TRBD1 (6 bases). V lost 4 bases and J 6 bases, leaving 16 bases between the germline ends. Germline V lookup: CDR1 GTSNPN, CDR2 SVGIG (reference sequence). The CDR3 is made up of 15 amino acids. CDR3 loop: CAWILDRALNSPLHF. DNA of the CDR3: TGTGCCTGGATTTTGGACAGAGCCCTTAATTCACCCCTCCACTTT.

The rearrangement uses TRBV5-1 and TRBJ1-4, with D possibly matching TRBD1 (6 bases). Trimming shortened V by 0 bases and J by 4 bases, and 13 bases separated the two germline ends. This CDR3 comprises 16 residues. Germline CDR1 reads SGHRS; CDR2 reads YFSETQ. This CDR3 reads CASSLGAGANNEKLFF. CDR3 DNA: TGCGCCAGCAGCTTGGGGGCAGGGGCTAATAATGAAAAACTGTTTTTT.

The table lists this clone with a few counts. Here the CDR3 DNA reads TGTGCCAGCAGCGTAGCTACTGGACTCCAAACCGGGGAGCTGTTTTTT. Its translation is CASSVATGLQTGELFF. This chain uses TRBV9 with TRBJ2-2; a weak D match, TRBD2 (5 bases). The germline CDR1 and CDR2 sequences are SGDLS and YYNGEE. The CDR3 spans 16 residues. V lost 0 bases, J lost 5 bases, and 14 bases lay in between. The variable domain in full, with the rest retrieved from reference TRBV9 and TRBJ2-2, is DSGVTQTPKHLITATGQRVTLRCSPRSGDLSVYWYQQSLDQGLQFLIQYYNGEERAKGNILERFSAQQFPDLHSELNLSSLELGDSALYFCASSVATGLQTGELFFGEGSRLTVL.